The entry that follows covers one TCR beta chain sequence. Its antigen target is currently unknown. The sample holds no much larger clone one base away, and base qualities are not on file. TCRbeta CDR3 regions were amplified from genomic DNA using the immunoSEQ Assay, a bias-controlled multiplex PCR. Concerning the study's data processing: The number of nucleated cells in each sample was estimated from the amplification of reference gene primers within the assay. To quantify the absolute abundance of each unique TCRbeta CDR3 rearrangement, sequence reads were collapsed and filtered. Productive Simpson clonality was computed per sample as the square root of Simpson's diversity index over productive rearrangements. The clones in this table, taken by TCRdb from immuneACCESS, are in-frame only. Not every clone is retained; where verified, under half of the shortfall comes from an unresolved V gene, and the cause of the rest is unknown. V and J calls and clone size are given by that table; D and trimming were obtained from the DNA. The sample has some 320,000 clones on record, roughly 90% of them singletons. The top ten constitute roughly 2.6% of the sample.

V is cut by 1 base and J by 5 bases, and the space between the germline ends is 11 bases. The cysteine opens and the phenylalanine closes a CDR3 of 15 amino acids. Only CDR3 DNA is held: 45 bases, read in frame from base 1. In the germline V gene, CDR1 corresponds to MGHRA and CDR2 to YSYEKL. This entry comes from a study of blood T cell repertoires in COVID-19 (dated by TCRdb to the early 2020s). General notes on the study: Samples covering the acute and convalescent phases of COVID-19 were provided by collaborators in the United States, Italy and Spain. The prospective study material was composed of cDNA or gDNA derived from T cells, B-cell-depleted T cells, or PBMCs. The repertoires were released in a freely available public database meant as a resource for research on the immune response to SARS-CoV-2. Sample metadata almost always included a de-identified subject ID, COVID-19 status, age in years and sex. Where available, HLA class I and class II types were obtained from metadata supplied by the sample provider rather than from assay-based typing. Deeply sampled blood TCRbeta repertoires from subjects exposed to, actively infected with, or recovered from COVID-19 were included in the dataset. The samples were drawn from two sources: the first 160 participants of the ongoing ImmuneRACE study, and 1,000 to 1,500 subjects contributed by 6 global collaborators. On the study overall, not on this receptor specifically: Clinical and demographic metadata were provided uncurated, with the amount varying by source and participant.

Enrolling through a virtual design, the prospective study's participants ranged in age from roughly 18 to 89 years and lived across about two dozen United States geographic areas. In the prospective study, cohorts were assigned on the basis of participant-reported clinical history obtained from a screening survey and a study questionnaire. ImmuneRACE Cohort 3 recovered participants were defined by two consecutive negative NP/OP PCR tests, healthcare professional clearance, or symptom resolution. Each participant in the prospective study had whole blood, serum and a nasopharyngeal or oropharyngeal swab collected by mobile phlebotomists. Participants in the prospective study had the option to provide additional blood draws and questionnaires over a roughly 2-month period. Before DNA extraction, blood samples from the prospective study were shipped at room temperature or frozen.

The source of this sequence is a man aged 60 to 75 who had recovered from COVID-19. Sequencing was performed on PBMCs or T cells enriched from blood (not recorded which). The rearranged segments are TRBV4-1 and TRBJ1-4; the D segment could be TRBD1, given 6 matching bases. The bases are TGCGCCAGCAGCCAAGGGGGGCGTGAGAATGAAAAACTGTTTTTT. It encodes CASSQGGRENEKLFF.